The rows below give T cell receptor beta chains drawn from one sample of a study of cytomegalovirus exposure and HLA in healthy donors. Some clones are missing from TCRdb's copy, which holds only in-frame ones; the method was immunoSEQ multiplex PCR. Altogether about 260,000 clones are present, roughly four fifths being singletons, with the ten largest covering 2%. Source material: PBMCs. The receptors shown here come from a woman between 35 and 50 years old in good health and CMV-seropositive. Each CDR3 is given with its conserved first and last residue. Each record gives: clone size, J gene, V gene, D gene, CDR3 protein, CDR3 DNA. The D gene is left open where the match is weak. Size tells how often a clone was seen (once, few, many) or the class of an expanded clone, and some rows leave it out.

>NA|TRBJ2-7|TRBV7-3|TRBD2
CASSHKGETSGSFHEQYF
TGTGCCAGCAGCCACAAAGGGGAGACTAGCGGGAGTTTCCACGAGCAGTACTTC
>NA|TRBJ2-5|TRBV11-2|NA
CASSLLGGQETQYF
TGTGCCAGCAGCTTATTGGGGGGACAAGAGACCCAGTACTTC
>NA|TRBJ1-2|TRBV15|TRBD1
CATQRGTGYYGYTF
TGTGCCACCCAGCGTGGGACAGGGTACTATGGCTACACCTTC
>NA|TRBJ1-3|TRBV7-9|NA
CASSLVTGTIYF
TGTGCCAGCAGCTTAGTTACCGGCACCATATATTTT
>once|TRBJ1-1|TRBV2|NA
CASIPRNSAEAFF
TGTGCCAGCATTCCTAGGAATTCTGCTGAAGCTTTCTTT
>NA|TRBJ2-5|TRBV6-4|NA
CASSEAETQYF
TGTGCCAGCAGTGAAGCAGAGACCCAGTACTTC
>NA|TRBJ2-5|TRBV7-9|TRBD2
CASSLATGGSRETQYF
TGTGCCAGCAGCTTAGCGACGGGAGGTAGCCGAGAGACCCAGTACTTC
>NA|TRBJ1-6|TRBV23-1|NA
CASSQKKVDSVASSYNSPLHF
TGCGCCAGCAGTCAAAAAAAGGTGGACTCCGTGGCAAGCTCCTATAATTCACCCCTCCACTTT
>NA|TRBJ2-2|TRBV7-2|TRBD2
CASSLVAGGGGELFF
TGTGCCAGCAGCTTAGTCGCGGGAGGGGGCGGGGAGCTGTTTTTT
>NA|TRBJ1-2|TRBV5-4|NA
CASSLGEEYYGYTF
TGTGCCAGCAGCTTAGGGGAGGAATACTATGGCTACACCTTC